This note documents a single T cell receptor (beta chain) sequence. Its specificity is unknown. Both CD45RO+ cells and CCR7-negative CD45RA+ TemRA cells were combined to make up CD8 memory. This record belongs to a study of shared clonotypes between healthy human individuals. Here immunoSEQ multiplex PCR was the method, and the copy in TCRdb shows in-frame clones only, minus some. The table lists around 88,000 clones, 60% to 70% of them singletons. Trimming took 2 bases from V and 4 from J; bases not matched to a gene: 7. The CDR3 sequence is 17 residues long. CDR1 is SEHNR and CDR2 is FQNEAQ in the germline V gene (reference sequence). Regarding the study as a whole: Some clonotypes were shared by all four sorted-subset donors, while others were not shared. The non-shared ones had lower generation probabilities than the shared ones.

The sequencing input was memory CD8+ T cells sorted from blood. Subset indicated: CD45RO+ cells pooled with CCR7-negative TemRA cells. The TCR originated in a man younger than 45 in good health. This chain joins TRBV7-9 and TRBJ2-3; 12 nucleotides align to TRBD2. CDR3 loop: CASSLLSSGRAADTQYF. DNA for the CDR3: TGTGCCAGCAGCTTATTGTCTAGCGGGAGGGCTGCAGATACGCAGTATTTT. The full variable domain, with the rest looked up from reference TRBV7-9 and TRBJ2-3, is DTGVSQNPRHKITKRGQNVTFRCDPISEHNRLYWYRQTLGQGPEFLTYFQNEAQLEKSRLLSDRFSAERPKGSFSTLEIQRTEQGDSAMYLCASSLLSSGRAADTQYFGPGTRLTVL.